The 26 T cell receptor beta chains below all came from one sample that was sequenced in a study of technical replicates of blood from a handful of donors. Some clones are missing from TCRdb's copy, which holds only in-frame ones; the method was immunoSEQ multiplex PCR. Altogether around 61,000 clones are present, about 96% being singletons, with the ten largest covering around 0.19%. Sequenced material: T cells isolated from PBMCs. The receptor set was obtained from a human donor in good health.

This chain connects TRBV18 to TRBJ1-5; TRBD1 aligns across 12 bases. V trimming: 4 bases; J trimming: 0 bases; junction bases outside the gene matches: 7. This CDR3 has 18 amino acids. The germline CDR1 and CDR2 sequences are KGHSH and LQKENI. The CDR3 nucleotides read TGTGCCAGCTCACTGGGGACAGGGGGCCTGTATAGCAATCAGCCCCAGCATTTT. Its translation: CASSLGTGGLYSNQPQHF.

The CDR3 is CASSQTGNTIYF. The CDR3 nucleotides read TGTGCCAGCAGCCAGACAGGAAACACCATATATTTT. V usage is TRBV6-6 and J usage is TRBJ1-3; D is unclear. CDR3 size: 12 residues. From germline, CDR1 is MNHNY and CDR2 SVGAGI (reference sequence). Trimming removed 6 bases at V and 4 bases at J, with 7 bases between.

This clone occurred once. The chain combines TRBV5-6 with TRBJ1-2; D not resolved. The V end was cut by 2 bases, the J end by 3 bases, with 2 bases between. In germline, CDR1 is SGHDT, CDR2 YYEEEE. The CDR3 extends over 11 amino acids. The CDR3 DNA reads TGTGCCAGCAGCTTCTACTATGGCTACACCTTC. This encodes CASSFYYGYTF.

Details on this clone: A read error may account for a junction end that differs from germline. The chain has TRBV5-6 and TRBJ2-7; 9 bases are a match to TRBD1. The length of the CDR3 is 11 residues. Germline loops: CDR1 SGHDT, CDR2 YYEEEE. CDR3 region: CASSRRDRVTF. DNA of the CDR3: TGTGCCAGCAGCCGCCGGGACAGGGTAACCTTC.

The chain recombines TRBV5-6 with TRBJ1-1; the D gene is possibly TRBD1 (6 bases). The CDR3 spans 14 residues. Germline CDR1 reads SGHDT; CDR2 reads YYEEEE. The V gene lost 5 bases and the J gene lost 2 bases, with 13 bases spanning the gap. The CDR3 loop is CASRGRGSNTEAFF. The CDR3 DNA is TGTGCCAGCAGGGGAAGGGGGAGTAACACTGAAGCTTTCTTT.

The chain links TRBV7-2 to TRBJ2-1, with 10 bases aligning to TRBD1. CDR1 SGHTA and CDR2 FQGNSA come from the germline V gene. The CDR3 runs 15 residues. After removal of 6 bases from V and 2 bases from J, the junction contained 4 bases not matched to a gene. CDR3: CASSRDRGTYNEQFF. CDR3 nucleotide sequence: TGTGCCAGCAGTCGGGACAGGGGCACCTACAATGAGCAGTTCTTC. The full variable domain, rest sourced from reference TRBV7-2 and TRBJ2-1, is GAGVSQSPSNKVTEKGKDVELRCDPISGHTALYWYRQSLGQGLEFLIYFQGNSAPDKSGLPSDRFSAERTGGSVSTLTIQRTQQEDSAVYLCASSRDRGTYNEQFFGPGTRLTVL.

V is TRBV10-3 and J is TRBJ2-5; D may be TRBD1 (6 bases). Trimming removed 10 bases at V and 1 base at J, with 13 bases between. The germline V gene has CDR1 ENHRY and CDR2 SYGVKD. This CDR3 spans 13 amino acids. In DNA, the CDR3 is TGTGCCAGCTCTACAGGGACCCAAGAGACCCAGTACTTC. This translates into CASSTGTQETQYF.

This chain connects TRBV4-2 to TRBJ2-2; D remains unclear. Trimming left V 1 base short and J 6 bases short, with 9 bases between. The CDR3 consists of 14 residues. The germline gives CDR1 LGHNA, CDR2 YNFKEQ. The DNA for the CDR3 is TGTGCCAGCAGCCAAGTGCTAGTACCCGGGGAGCTGTTTTTT. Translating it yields CASSQVLVPGELFF.

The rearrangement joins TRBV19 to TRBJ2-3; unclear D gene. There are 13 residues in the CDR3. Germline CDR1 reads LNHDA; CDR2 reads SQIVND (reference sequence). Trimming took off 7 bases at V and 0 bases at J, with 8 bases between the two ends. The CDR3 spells CASMLSSTDTQYF. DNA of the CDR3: TGTGCCAGTATGCTGAGTAGCACAGATACGCAGTATTTT.

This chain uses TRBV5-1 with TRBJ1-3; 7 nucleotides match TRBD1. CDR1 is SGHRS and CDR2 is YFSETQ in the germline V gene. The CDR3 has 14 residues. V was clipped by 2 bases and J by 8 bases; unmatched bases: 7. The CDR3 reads CASSLATGADTIYF. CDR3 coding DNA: TGCGCCAGCAGCTTAGCTACAGGGGCGGACACCATATATTTT.

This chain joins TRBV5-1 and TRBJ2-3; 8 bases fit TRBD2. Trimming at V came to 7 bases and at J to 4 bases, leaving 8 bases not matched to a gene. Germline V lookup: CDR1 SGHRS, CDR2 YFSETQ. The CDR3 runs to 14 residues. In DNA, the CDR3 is TGCGCCAGCGACAGCGGGAGATCGGCAGATACGCAGTATTTT. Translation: CASDSGRSADTQYF.

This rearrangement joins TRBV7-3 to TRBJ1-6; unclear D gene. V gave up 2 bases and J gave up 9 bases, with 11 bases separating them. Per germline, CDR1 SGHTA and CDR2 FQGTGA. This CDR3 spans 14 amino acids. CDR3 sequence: CASSLEGQRSPLHF. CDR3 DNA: TGTGCCAGCAGCTTAGAAGGCCAGCGTTCACCCCTCCACTTT.

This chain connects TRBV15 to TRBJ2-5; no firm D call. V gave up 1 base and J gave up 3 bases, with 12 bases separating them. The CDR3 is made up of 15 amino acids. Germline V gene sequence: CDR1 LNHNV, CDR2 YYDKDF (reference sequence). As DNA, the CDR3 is TGTGCCACCAGCAGAGGGCGACTCCAGAAAGAGACCCAGTACTTC. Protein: CATSRGRLQKETQYF.

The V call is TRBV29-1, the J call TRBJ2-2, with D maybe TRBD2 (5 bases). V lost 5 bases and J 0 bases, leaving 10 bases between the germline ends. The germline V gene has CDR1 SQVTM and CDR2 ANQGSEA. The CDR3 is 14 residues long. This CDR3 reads CSVRGPTNTGELFF. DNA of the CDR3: TGCAGCGTTCGCGGGCCGACGAACACCGGGGAGCTGTTTTTT.

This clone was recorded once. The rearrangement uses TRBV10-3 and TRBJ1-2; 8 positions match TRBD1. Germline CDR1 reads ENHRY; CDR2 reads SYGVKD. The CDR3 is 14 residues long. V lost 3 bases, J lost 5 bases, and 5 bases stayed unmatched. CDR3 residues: CAISDLGQAYGYTF. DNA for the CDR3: TGTGCCATCAGTGACCTGGGACAGGCGTATGGCTACACCTTC.

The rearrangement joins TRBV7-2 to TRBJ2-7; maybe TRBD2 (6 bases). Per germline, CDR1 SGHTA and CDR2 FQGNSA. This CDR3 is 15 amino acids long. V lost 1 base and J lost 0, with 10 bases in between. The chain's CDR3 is CASSLGASASYEQYF. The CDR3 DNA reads TGTGCCAGCAGCTTAGGGGCTAGCGCCTCCTACGAGCAGTACTTC.

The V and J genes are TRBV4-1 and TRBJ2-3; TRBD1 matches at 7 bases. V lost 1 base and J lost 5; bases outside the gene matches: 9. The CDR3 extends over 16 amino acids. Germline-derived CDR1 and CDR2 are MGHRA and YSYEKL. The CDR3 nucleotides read TGCGCCAGCAGCCAAGGAGACAGGGTAGCTCTAGATACGCAGTATTTT. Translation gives CASSQGDRVALDTQYF.

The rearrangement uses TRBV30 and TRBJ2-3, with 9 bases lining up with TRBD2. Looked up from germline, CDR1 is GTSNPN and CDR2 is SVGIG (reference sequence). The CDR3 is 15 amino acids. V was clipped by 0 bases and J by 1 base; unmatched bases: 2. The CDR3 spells CAWSVLAGGTDTQYF. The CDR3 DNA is TGTGCCTGGAGTGTATTAGCGGGGGGCACAGATACGCAGTATTTT.

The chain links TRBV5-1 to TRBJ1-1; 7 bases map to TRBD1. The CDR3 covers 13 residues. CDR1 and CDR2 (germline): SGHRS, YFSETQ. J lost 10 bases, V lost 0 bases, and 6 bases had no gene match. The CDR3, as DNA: TGCGCCAGCAGCTTGGGACAGGGAGATGGAGCTTTCTTT. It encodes CASSLGQGDGAFF.

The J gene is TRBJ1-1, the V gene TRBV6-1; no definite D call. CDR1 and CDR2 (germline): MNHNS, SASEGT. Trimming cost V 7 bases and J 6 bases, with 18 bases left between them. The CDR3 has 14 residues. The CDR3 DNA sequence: TGTGCCAGCACCCTCACGCGGCGGTCTTCTGAAGCTTTCTTT. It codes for CASTLTRRSSEAFF.

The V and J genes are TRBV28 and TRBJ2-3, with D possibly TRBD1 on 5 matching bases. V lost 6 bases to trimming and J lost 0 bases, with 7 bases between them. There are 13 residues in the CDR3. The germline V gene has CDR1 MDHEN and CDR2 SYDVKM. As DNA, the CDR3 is TGTGCCAGCAGCTACAGGAGCACAGATACGCAGTATTTT. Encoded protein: CASSYRSTDTQYF.

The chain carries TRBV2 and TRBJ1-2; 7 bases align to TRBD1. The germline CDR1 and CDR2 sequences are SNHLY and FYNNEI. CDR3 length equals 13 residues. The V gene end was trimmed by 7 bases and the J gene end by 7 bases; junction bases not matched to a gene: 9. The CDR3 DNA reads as TGTGCCAGCATAACATTAGGACAGGCTGGCTACACCTTC. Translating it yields CASITLGQAGYTF.

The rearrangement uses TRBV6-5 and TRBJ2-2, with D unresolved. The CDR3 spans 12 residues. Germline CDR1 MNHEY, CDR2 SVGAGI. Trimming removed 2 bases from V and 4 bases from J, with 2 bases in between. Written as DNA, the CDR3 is TGTGCCAGCAGTTACCTCACCGGGGAGCTGTTTTTT. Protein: CASSYLTGELFF.

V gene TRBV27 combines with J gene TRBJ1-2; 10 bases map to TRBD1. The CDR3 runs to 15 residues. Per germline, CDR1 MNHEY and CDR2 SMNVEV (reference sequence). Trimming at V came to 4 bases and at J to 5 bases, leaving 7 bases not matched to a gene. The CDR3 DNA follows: TGTGCCAGCAGTTCCTGGGACAGGGGACTTTATGGCTACACCTTC. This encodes CASSSWDRGLYGYTF.

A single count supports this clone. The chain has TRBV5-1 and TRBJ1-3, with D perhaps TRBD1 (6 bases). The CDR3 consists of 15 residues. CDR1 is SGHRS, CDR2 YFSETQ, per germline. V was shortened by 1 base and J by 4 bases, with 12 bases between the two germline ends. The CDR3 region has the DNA TGCGCCAGCAGCTTGTATCCAGGGGAGGGAAACACCATATATTTT. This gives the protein CASSLYPGEGNTIYF.

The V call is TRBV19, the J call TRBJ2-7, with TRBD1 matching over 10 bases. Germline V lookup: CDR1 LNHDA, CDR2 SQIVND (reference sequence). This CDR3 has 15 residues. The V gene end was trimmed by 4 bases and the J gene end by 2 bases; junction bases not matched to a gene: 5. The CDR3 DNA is TGTGCCAGTAGTACCGGGACAGGGGAAACCTACGAGCAGTACTTC. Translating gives CASSTGTGETYEQYF.